The entry that follows covers one T cell receptor beta chain sequence. Antigen: not known. This sample was included in a study of hypomethylating agent response in myelodysplastic syndrome. Study-level information: Donors were myelodysplastic syndrome patients: 2 female, roughly nine male.

Study-level results: Responders gained more novel clonotypes; non-responders had more contracted clonotypes after treatment.

T-cell subsets were not sorted; bulk bone marrow was analyzed. Produced via immunoSEQ multiplex PCR; TCRdb's table is partial and in-frame only. The sample has thousands of clones; roughly 77% are singletons. V lost 4 bases to trimming and J lost 3 bases; unmatched junction nucleotides: 9. The CDR3 covers 15 residues. Germline loops: CDR1 SGHNT, CDR2 YYREEE (reference sequence). The clonotype comes from a human donor with myelodysplastic syndrome. Sequenced here: bone marrow, sampled before or after starting hypomethylating agent treatment for myelodysplastic syndrome (not recorded which). The chain uses TRBV5-4 and TRBJ2-7; 8 bases match TRBD2. CDR3 DNA sequence: TGTGCCAGCAGCATCGGGACTAGTATCCTCTACGAGCAGTACTTC. It translates to CASSIGTSILYEQYF.